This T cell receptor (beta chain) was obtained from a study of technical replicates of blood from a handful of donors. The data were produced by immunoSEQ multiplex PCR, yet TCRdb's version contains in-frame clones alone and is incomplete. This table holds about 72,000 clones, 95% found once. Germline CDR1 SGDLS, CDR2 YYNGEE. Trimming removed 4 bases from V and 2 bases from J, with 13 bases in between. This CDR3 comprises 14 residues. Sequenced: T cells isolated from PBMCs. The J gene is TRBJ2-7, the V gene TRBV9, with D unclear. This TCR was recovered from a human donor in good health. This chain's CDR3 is CASSPSGETYEQYF. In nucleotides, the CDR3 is TGTGCCAGCAGCCCGAGTGGTGAGACCTACGAGCAGTACTTC.